This T cell receptor (beta chain) was identified during a study of CD8 T cells in Susac syndrome. The V gene's germline CDR1 is SGHDN and CDR2 FVKESK. This CDR3 spans 13 amino acids. Trimming pared 3 bases from V and 2 bases from J, leaving 8 bases between. An amount of RNA that ranged from roughly 0.45 to 1 ug was reverse transcribed with random hexamers. MiXCR, applied by TCRdb to the immunoSEQ multiplex PCR reads, yields one record per CDR3 protein. In the table there are about 50,000 distinct CDR3 sequences, 85% to 95% of which are singletons. The TCR was taken from a human donor with multiple sclerosis. The sequencing input was CD8+ T cells from PBMCs. The genes are TRBV14 and TRBJ2-7, with D unresolved. The CDR3 loop reads CASSHGNTYEQYF. Written as DNA, the CDR3 is TGTGCCAGCAGCCATGGGAATACCTACGAGCAGTACTTC.